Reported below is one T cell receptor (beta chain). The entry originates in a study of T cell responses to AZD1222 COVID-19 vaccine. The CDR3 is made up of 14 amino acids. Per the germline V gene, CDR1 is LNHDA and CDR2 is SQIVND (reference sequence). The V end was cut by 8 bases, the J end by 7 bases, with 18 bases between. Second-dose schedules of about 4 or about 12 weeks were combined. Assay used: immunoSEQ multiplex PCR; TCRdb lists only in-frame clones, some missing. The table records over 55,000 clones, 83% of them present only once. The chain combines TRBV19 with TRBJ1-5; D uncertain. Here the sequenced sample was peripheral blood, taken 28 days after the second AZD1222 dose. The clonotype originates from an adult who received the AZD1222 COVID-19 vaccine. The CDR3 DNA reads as TGTGCCAGTTGTTTCCGGACCGCGGACCAGCCCCAGCATTTT. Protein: CASCFRTADQPQHF.